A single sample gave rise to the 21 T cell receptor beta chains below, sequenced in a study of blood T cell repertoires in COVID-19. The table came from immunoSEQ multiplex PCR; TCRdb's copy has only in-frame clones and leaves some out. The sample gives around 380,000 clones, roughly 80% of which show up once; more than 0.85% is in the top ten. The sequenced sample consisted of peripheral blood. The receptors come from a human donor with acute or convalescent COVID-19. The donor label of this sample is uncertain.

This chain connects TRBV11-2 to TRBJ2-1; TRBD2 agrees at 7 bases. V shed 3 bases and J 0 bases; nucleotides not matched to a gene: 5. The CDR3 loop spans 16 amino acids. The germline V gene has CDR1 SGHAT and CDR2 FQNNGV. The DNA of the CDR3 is TGTGCCAGCAGCTTCGAGGGCGGGAGCTCCTACAATGAGCAGTTCTTC. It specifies CASSFEGGSSYNEQFF.

In nucleotides, the CDR3 is TGTGCCAGCTCACCCCGCGGACAGGGGGACAATCAGCCCCAGCATTTT. This translates into CASSPRGQGDNQPQHF. The gene calls are TRBV18 and TRBJ1-5; 10 bases are shared with TRBD1. This CDR3 is 16 amino acids long. V was pared by 3 bases and J by 3 bases, with 5 bases of the junction left unmatched. Germline lookup yields CDR1 KGHSH and CDR2 LQKENI.

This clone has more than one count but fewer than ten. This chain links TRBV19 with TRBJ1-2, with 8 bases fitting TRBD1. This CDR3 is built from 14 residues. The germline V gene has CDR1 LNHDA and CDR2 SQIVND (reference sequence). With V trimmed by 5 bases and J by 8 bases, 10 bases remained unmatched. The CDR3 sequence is CASSPRDRIGGYTF. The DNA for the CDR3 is TGTGCCAGTAGTCCGAGGGACAGGATAGGAGGCTACACCTTC.

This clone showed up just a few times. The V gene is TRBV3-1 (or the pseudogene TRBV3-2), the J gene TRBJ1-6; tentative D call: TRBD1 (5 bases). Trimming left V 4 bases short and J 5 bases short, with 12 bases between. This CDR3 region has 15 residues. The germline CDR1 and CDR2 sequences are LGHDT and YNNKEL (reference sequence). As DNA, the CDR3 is TGTGCCAGCAGCCCCTTCGGGGGAAATAATTCACCCCTCCACTTT. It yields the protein CASSPFGGNNSPLHF.

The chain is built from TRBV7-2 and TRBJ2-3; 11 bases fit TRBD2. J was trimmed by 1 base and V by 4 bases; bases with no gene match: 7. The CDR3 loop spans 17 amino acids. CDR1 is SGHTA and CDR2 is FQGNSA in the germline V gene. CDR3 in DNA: TGTGCCAGCAGCTCCCCTAAGACTAGCGGGGGCACAGATACGCAGTATTTT. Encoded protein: CASSSPKTSGGTDTQYF.

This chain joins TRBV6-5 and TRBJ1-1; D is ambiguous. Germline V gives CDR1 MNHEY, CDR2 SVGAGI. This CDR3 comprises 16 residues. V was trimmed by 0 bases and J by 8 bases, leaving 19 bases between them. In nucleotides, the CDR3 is TGTGCCAGCAGTTACTCGATTCTCAGACTAAAAAGAGAAGCTTTCTTT. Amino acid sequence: CASSYSILRLKREAFF.

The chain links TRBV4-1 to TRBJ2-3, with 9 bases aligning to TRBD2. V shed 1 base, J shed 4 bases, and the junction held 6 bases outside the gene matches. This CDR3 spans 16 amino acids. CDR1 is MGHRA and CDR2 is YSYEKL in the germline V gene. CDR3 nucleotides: TGCGCCAGCAGCCAAGCGAGTAGCGGGAGTGCAGATACGCAGTATTTT. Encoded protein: CASSQASSGSADTQYF.

The CDR3 sequence: CASSDRSKDEQYF. CDR3 DNA: TGTGCCAGTAGTGACAGGTCGAAAGACGAGCAGTACTTC. The chain couples TRBV19 to TRBJ2-7, with D possibly being TRBD1 (6 bases). Germline assignment: CDR1 LNHDA and CDR2 SQIVND (reference sequence). The CDR3 has 13 residues. V shed 5 bases and J shed 5 bases, with 13 bases lying between them.

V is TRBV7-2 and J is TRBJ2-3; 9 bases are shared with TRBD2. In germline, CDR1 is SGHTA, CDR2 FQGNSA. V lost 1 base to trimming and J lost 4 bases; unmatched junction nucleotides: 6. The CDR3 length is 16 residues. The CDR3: CASSLVGLAIADTQYF. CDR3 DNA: TGTGCCAGCAGCTTAGTGGGACTAGCTATCGCAGATACGCAGTATTTT.

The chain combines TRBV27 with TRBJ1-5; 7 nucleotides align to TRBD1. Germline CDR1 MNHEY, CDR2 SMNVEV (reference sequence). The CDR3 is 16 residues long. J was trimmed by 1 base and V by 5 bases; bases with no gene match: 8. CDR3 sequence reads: CASSPRQGSSNQPQHF. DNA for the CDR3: TGTGCCAGCAGTCCACGACAGGGATCCAGCAATCAGCCCCAGCATTTT.

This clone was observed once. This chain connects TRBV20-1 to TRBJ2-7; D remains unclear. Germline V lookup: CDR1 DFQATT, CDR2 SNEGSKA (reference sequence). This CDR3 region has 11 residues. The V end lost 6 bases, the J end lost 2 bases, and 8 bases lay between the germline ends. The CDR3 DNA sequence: TGCAGTGCCTCGCTAGCCTACGAGCAGTACTTC. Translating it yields CSASLAYEQYF.

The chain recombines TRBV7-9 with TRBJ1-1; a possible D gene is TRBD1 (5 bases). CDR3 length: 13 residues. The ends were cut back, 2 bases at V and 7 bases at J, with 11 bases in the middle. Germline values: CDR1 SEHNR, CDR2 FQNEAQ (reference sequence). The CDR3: CASSLKGRLEAFF. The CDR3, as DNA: TGTGCCAGCAGCTTAAAGGGGCGCCTTGAAGCTTTCTTT.

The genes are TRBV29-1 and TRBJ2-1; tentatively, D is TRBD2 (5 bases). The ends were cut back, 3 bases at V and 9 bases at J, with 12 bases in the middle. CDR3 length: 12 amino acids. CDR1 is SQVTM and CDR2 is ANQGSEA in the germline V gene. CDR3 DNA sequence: TGCAGCGTTGAGCTAGCTCCGGGTGAGCAGTTCTTC. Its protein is CSVELAPGEQFF.

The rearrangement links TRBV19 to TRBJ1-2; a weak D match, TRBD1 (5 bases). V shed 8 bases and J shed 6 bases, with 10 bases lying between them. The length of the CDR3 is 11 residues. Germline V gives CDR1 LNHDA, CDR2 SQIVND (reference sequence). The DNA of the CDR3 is TGTGCCAGTGGGGCAGGGAATGGCTACACCTTC. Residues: CASGAGNGYTF. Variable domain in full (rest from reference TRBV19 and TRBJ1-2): DGGITQSPKYLFRKEGQNVTLSCEQNLNHDAMYWYRQDPGQGLRLIYYSQIVNDFQKGDIAEGYSVSREKKESFPLTVTSAQKNPTAFYLCASGAGNGYTFGSGTRLTVV.

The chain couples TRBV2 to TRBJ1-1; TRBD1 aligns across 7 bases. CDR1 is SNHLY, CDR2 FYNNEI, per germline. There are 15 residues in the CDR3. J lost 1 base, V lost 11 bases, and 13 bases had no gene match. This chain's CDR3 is CAVPRGQPQNTEAFF. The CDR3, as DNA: TGTGCCGTACCGCGGGGACAGCCACAGAACACTGAAGCTTTCTTT. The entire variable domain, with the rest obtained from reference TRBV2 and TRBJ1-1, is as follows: EPEVTQTPSHQVTQMGQEVILRCVPISNHLYFYWYRQILGQKVEFLVSFYNNEISEKSEIFDDQFSVERPDGSNFTLKIRSTKLEDSAMYFCAVPRGQPQNTEAFFGQGTRLTVV.

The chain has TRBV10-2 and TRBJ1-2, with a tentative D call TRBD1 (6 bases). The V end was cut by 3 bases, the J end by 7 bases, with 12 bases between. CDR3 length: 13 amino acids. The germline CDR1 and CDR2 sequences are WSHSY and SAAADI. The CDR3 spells CASSEIQGSGYTF. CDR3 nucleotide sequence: TGCGCCAGCAGTGAAATCCAGGGGTCTGGCTACACCTTC.

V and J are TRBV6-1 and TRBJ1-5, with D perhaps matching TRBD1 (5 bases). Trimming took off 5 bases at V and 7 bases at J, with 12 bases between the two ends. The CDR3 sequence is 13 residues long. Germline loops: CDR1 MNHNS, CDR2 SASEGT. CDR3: CASSFGGGQPQHF. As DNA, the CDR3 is TGTGCCAGCAGTTTCGGGGGGGGGCAGCCCCAGCATTTT.

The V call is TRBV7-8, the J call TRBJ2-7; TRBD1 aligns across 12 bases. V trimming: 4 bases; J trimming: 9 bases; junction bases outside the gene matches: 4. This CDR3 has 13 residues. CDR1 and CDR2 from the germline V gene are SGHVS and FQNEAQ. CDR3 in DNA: TGTGCCAGCAGCTCGGGACAGGGGGCTGTGCAGTACTTC. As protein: CASSSGQGAVQYF.

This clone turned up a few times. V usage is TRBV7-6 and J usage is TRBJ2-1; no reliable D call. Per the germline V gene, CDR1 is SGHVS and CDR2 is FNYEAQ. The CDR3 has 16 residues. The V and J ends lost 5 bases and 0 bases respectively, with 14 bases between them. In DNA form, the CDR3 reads TGTGCCAGCAGCCCCGACTCACCCAGCTCCTACAATGAGCAGTTCTTC. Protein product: CASSPDSPSSYNEQFF. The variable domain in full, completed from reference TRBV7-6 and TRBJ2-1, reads GAGVSQSPRYKVTKRGQDVALRCDPISGHVSLYWYRQALGQGPEFLTYFNYEAQQDKSGLPNDRFSAERPEGSISTLTIQRTEQRDSAMYRCASSPDSPSSYNEQFFGPGTRLTVL.

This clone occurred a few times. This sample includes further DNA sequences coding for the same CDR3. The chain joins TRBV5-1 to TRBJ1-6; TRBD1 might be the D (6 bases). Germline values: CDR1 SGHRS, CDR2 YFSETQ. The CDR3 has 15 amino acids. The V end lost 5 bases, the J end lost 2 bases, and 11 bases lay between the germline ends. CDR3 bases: TGCGCCAGCAGTCCTGGGGGCACCTATAATTCACCCCTCCACTTT. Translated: CASSPGGTYNSPLHF.

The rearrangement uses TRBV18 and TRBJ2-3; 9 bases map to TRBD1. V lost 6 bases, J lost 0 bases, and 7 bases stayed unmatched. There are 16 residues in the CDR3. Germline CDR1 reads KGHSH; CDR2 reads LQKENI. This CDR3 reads CASSLGTGLSTDTQYF. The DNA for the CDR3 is TGTGCCAGCTCCCTTGGGACAGGGCTAAGCACAGATACGCAGTATTTT.